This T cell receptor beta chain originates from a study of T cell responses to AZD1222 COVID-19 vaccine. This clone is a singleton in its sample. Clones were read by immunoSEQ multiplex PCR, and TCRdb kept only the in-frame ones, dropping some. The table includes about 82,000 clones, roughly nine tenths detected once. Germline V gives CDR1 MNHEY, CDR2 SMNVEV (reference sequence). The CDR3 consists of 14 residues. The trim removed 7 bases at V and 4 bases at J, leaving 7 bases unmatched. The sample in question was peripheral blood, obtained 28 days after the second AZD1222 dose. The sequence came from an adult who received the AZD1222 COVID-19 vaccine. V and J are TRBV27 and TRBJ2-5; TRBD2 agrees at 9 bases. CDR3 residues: CASNTLAGAETQYF. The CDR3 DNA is TGTGCCAGCAATACCTTAGCGGGGGCAGAGACCCAGTACTTC.